This is a list of T cell receptor beta chains from one sample in a study of vaccination and CD4 T cells after COVID-19. No antigen has been assigned to these receptors. TCRdb recomputed calls from the PCR reads with MiXCR, one row per CDR3 protein. This table has some 7,000 distinct CDR3 sequences, about 46% appearing once. Sequences were obtained from CD4+ T cells from blood, cultured in vitro. The receptors originated from a human donor who had recovered from COVID-19. Both conserved end residues are part of each CDR3. D genes are given only for firm matches. Clone size is shown for a subset of rows, as once, few, many or a class of expanded clone.

J gene	clone size	D gene	V gene	CDR3 DNA	CDR3 protein
TRBJ2-3	NA	NA	TRBV5-4	TGTGCCAGCAGGCGGGGGCCTAGCACAGATACGCAGTATTTT	CASRRGPSTDTQYF
TRBJ2-3	few	NA	TRBV15	TGTGCCACCAGCAGAGATTGGGTGGGGGATACGCAGTATTTT	CATSRDWVGDTQYF
TRBJ1-5	NA	NA	TRBV18	TGTGCCAGCTCACTGGGGGTGGGGGATCAGCCCCAGCATTTT	CASSLGVGDQPQHF
TRBJ2-7	NA	NA	TRBV6-2/TRBV6-3	TGTGCCAGCAGCTACAACGGACGGTTCATCGGCGAGCAGTACTTC	CASSYNGRFIGEQYF
TRBJ1-2	NA	NA	TRBV19	TGTGCCAGTACCACGGACCCTCCCTTCTATGGCTACACCTTC	CASTTDPPFYGYTF
TRBJ2-5	few	NA	TRBV5-1	TGCGCCAGCAGCTTCGGGACAAAGTACCAAGAGACCCAGTACTTC	CASSFGTKYQETQYF
TRBJ1-2	few	TRBD1	TRBV7-6	TGTGCCAGCAGCTTAACGACCTACCTGACAGGGGGCTTGAATGGCTACACCTTC	CASSLTTYLTGGLNGYTF
TRBJ2-5	NA	NA	TRBV10-2	TGCGCCAGCAGGACGAACAGGGCCGGGGAGACCCAGTACTTC	CASRTNRAGETQYF
TRBJ2-5	NA	NA	TRBV6-1	TGTGCCAGCAGTCCGGACCATGGGGAGACCCAGTACTTC	CASSPDHGETQYF
TRBJ1-5	NA	NA	TRBV2	TGTGCCAGCAGTCCGTACGGGCAGCCCCAGCATTTT	CASSPYGQPQHF
TRBJ2-7	NA	TRBD1	TRBV10-3	TGTGCCATCAGTGGAATCTGGACAGGGATCGACGAGCAGTACTTC	CAISGIWTGIDEQYF
TRBJ1-1	NA	TRBD1	TRBV11-3	TGTGCCAGCAGCTTAGAGCCAGGGGGCTGGTTGGCTTTCTTT	CASSLEPGGWLAFF
TRBJ2-1	few	NA	TRBV20-1	TGCAGTGCTAGCGGACCTTGGGGGTCCTACAATGAGCAGTTCTTC	CSASGPWGSYNEQFF
TRBJ2-2	NA	TRBD2	TRBV7-2	TGTGCCAGCAGCAGAGCGGGGGGGCGTGTCACCGGGGAGCTGTTTTTT	CASSRAGGRVTGELFF
TRBJ2-5	once	NA	TRBV5-6	TGTGCCAGCAGCTTGGACGGCAGGGAAGAGACCCAGTACTTC	CASSLDGREETQYF
TRBJ1-5	NA	TRBD1	TRBV2	TGTGCCAGCACCATAGACAGGGGTCAGCCCCAGCATTTT	CASTIDRGQPQHF
TRBJ1-2	few	NA	TRBV11-2	TGTGCCAGCAGCTTTCGGGTACAGGGCTCGTTCGGCTACACCTTC	CASSFRVQGSFGYTF
TRBJ2-6	NA	NA	TRBV7-2	TGTGCCAGCAGCTTAGCGGTCTCTGGGGCCAACGTCCTGACTTTC	CASSLAVSGANVLTF
TRBJ1-2	few	NA	TRBV30	TGTGCCTGGAGCTGGGGTGGCGGCTACACCTTC	CAWSWGGGYTF
TRBJ1-2	NA	TRBD1	TRBV29-1	TGCAGCGCTACGGGACAGGGGGCATGGGGCTACACCTTC	CSATGQGAWGYTF
TRBJ2-1	NA	NA	TRBV20-1	TGCAGTGCCTGGGGGGTTAGGCCAGGACCTACGGATGAGCAGTTCTTC	CSAWGVRPGPTDEQFF
TRBJ2-3	few	TRBD2	TRBV19	TGTGCCAGTAGTATAGGGACTAGCCCAGATACGCAGTATTTT	CASSIGTSPDTQYF
TRBJ1-1	NA	NA	TRBV18	TGTGCCAGCGCAACTCTAGCAAGCACTGAAGCTTTCTTT	CASATLASTEAFF
TRBJ2-5	few	NA	TRBV7-9	TGTGCCAGCAGCTACAGGAGCCTCCGGTTGGAGACCCAGTACTTC	CASSYRSLRLETQYF
TRBJ2-1	NA	TRBD2	TRBV24-1	TGTGCCACCCAGGGACTAGCGGGAGAGGGGGAGCAGTTCTTC	CATQGLAGEGEQFF
TRBJ2-1	few	TRBD2	TRBV24-1	TGTGCCACCAGTGATCTGCGGGGGGGGCGAGTATTTGAGCAGTTCTTC	CATSDLRGGRVFEQFF
TRBJ2-7	once	TRBD1	TRBV6-1	TGTGCCAGCAGTCGGGACAGGGGATCCTACGAGCAGTACTTC	CASSRDRGSYEQYF
TRBJ2-2	NA	NA	TRBV7-2	TGTGCCAGCAGCTTAACCTGGAGCGGGACCGGGGAGCTGTTTTTT	CASSLTWSGTGELFF
TRBJ1-2	NA	NA	TRBV28	TGTGCCAGCAGACCCGGGACGGACGGGAATGGCTACACCTTC	CASRPGTDGNGYTF
TRBJ2-5	NA	TRBD1	TRBV7-3	TGTGCCAGCAGCCGTACAGGGGGTAGGGAGACCCAGTACTTC	CASSRTGGRETQYF
TRBJ2-7	NA	NA	TRBV6-1	TGTGCCAGCCGCTTTTTAGGGACCTACGAGCAGTACTTC	CASRFLGTYEQYF
TRBJ1-2	NA	NA	TRBV2	TGTGCCAGCAGTGCTTATACAGCTAACTATGGCTACACCTTC	CASSAYTANYGYTF
TRBJ2-2	NA	TRBD1	TRBV20-1	TGCAGTGCCTCCCGGGTGGGAAGGACAGGGGGCGACACCGGGGAGCTGTTTTTT	CSASRVGRTGGDTGELFF
TRBJ1-5	few	TRBD1	TRBV20-1	TGCAGTGCTAAGAGGGGGCAGGTTCACCTTAATCAGCCCCAGCATTTT	CSAKRGQVHLNQPQHF
TRBJ2-1	medium-sized	TRBD2	TRBV5-4	TGTGCCAGCAGCGGGCGCGGGGGGTTCGACTACAATGAGCAGTTCTTC	CASSGRGGFDYNEQFF
TRBJ2-3	few	NA	TRBV24-1	TGTGCCACCAGTGACCCTAGCTCTCCTAGCACAGATACGCAGTATTTT	CATSDPSSPSTDTQYF
TRBJ2-1	NA	TRBD2	TRBV7-3	TGTGCCAGCAGCAATCTAGCGGGATTCAATGAGCAGTTCTTC	CASSNLAGFNEQFF
TRBJ2-5	NA	TRBD2	TRBV2	TGTGCCAGCAGTGATTACGGGGGGGAGACCCAGTACTTC	CASSDYGGETQYF
TRBJ1-6	NA	NA	TRBV27	TGTGCCAGCAGTTTTCGGGCAGGCCCATGGGATTCACCCCTCCACTTT	CASSFRAGPWDSPLHF
TRBJ1-5	few	NA	TRBV2	TGTGCCAGCAGTGTTCTGGTAATACGGAGCAATCAGCCCCAGCATTTT	CASSVLVIRSNQPQHF
TRBJ1-6	NA	NA	TRBV20-1	TGCAGTGCTAGTTGGGGAGTAAATAATTCACCCCTCCACTTT	CSASWGVNNSPLHF
TRBJ2-2	few	NA	TRBV7-2	TGTGCCAGCAGCATCGGCGCGGGCAGGGTGGAGGAGCTGTTTTTT	CASSIGAGRVEELFF
TRBJ2-5	NA	TRBD2	TRBV6-5	TGTGCCAGCAGTTACACCGGGGGGGCCTTAGAGACCCAGTACTTC	CASSYTGGALETQYF
TRBJ1-6	NA	NA	TRBV5-1	TGCGCCAGCAGCCAGGACCCTCCTAGCTCCTATAATTCACCCCTCCACTTT	CASSQDPPSSYNSPLHF
TRBJ2-1	NA	NA	TRBV21-1	TGTGCCAGCAGCAAAGACTTAAACAATGAGCAGTTCTTC	CASSKDLNNEQFF
TRBJ2-3	NA	TRBD2	TRBV12-5	TGTGCTAGTGGTTTGGTTACTAGCGCTAGCACAGATACGCAGTATTTT	CASGLVTSASTDTQYF
TRBJ1-2	few	TRBD1	TRBV2	TGTGCCAGCAGTGCCGAGGGGGCTTCTCCTACTTATGGCTACACCTTC	CASSAEGASPTYGYTF
TRBJ1-6	few	TRBD1	TRBV27	TGTGCCAGCAGTTTATTGGGACGTGTCGGACAGGGGTATTCACCCCTCCACTTT	CASSLLGRVGQGYSPLHF
TRBJ2-3	NA	NA	TRBV7-9	TGTGCCAGCAGCTTAGTGAGCCCGTGGGAGGATACGCAGTATTTT	CASSLVSPWEDTQYF
TRBJ1-6	NA	NA	TRBV27	TGTGCCAGCAGTTTATTTATGGGGGGCCTTTATAATTCACCCCTCCACTTT	CASSLFMGGLYNSPLHF
TRBJ2-7	NA	TRBD2	TRBV19	TGTGCCAGTAGTAGGATAACTAGCGGGAGAATTCCCGGGCAGTACTTC	CASSRITSGRIPGQYF
TRBJ2-3	few	TRBD2	TRBV6-5	TGTGCCAGCAGTTACTCCCCCACTAGCGGGAGGCTTTTGTATACGCAGTATTTT	CASSYSPTSGRLLYTQYF
TRBJ2-5	few	NA	TRBV7-9	TGTGCCAGCAGCTTAGGATCGGCCCAGTACTTC	CASSLGSAQYF
TRBJ1-3	few	NA	TRBV5-4	TGTGCCAGCAGTATACAGGGCCCTGGAAACACCATATATTTT	CASSIQGPGNTIYF
TRBJ1-6	NA	TRBD1	TRBV25-1	TGTGCCAGCAGTGCCAGGGGGCGATCACCCCTCCACTTT	CASSARGRSPLHF